This T cell receptor beta chain was identified in a study of T cell repertoires in cytomegalovirus infection (dated by TCRdb to the late 2010s). Study-level background: Peptide stimulations targeted recently identified HLA-C-restricted CMV epitopes, whose presentation resists viral immunomodulation, together with well-studied HLA-B-restricted epitopes. Donor HLA type was relevant to the analysis, as public TCR beta signatures indicated carriage of CMV infection together with the matching HLA type. Broad study findings and their caveats: Carriers of CMV infection plus the relevant HLA type were discriminated by the cumulative frequency of public TCR beta family members in the study cohort and in an independent approximately 400-donor cohort. The ex vivo response was dominated by HLA-C-restricted CMV-specific TCR beta clonotypes, and the single most frequent clonotype in two of eight donors was supplied by these HLA-C-restricted clonotypes.

This clonotype was counted a few times. Its binding antigen is unknown. Per-base quality was not reported, and no clone a single base away is much larger than it. The junction shows trimming of 4 bases on V and 1 base on J, plus 11 bases between the germline ends. From cysteine to phenylalanine, the CDR3 is 15 amino acids long. The read is trimmed to its CDR3 DNA, 45 bases read in frame from base 1. The germline V gene encodes CDR1 MNHEY and CDR2 SVGEGT. TCRdb records Illumina HiSeq 1500 as the sequencer. TCRdb applied fastp at Q25 and MiXCR to the public reads, then kept only in-frame beta chains. CDR3 protein sequences are deduplicated, and each keeps its most common genes and DNA. The sample profile shows fewer than 950,000 distinct CDR3 sequences; 32% of them were found once. The ten largest clones represent 9.5% to 15% of the sample. In light of the paper, this sample's treatment or condition label describes: in vitro stimulation with specific CMV peptide epitopes to enrich CMV-specific T cells.

The V and J genes are TRBV6-2 or TRBV6-3 and TRBJ1-5; the D segment cannot be called with confidence. The material sequenced was cultured CD8+ T cells from PBMCs, taken from culture after CMV antigen stimulation. The clonotype comes from a human donor in good health (CMV status not recorded). Some clones in this sample may be carry-over from other donors' samples. This receptor has the CDR3 CASSSPGRSNQPQHF. The nucleotides read TGTGCCAGCAGTTCACCGGGAAGGAGCAATCAGCCCCAGCATTTT.